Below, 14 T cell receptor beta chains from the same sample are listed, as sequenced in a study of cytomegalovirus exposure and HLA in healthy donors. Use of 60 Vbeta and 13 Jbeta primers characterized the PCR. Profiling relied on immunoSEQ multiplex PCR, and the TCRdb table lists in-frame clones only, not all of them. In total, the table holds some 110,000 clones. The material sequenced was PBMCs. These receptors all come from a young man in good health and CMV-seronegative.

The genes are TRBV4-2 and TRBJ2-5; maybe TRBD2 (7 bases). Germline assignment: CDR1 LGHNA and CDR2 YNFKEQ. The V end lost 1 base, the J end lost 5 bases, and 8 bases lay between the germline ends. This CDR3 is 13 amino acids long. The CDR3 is CASSQGGGETQYF. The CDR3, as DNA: TGTGCCAGCAGCCAAGGGGGGGGCGAGACCCAGTACTTC.

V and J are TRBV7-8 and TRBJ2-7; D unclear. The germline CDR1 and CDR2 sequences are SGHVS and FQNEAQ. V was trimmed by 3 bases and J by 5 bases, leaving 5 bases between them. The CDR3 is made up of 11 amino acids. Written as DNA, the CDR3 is TGTGCCAGCAGCTTTGACAACGAGCAGTACTTC. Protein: CASSFDNEQYF.

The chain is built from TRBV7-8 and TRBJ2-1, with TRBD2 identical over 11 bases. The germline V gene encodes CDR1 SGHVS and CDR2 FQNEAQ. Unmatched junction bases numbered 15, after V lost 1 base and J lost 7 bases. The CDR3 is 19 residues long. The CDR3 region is CASSLVLAGGPPWMNEQFF. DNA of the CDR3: TGTGCCAGCAGCTTAGTGCTAGCGGGGGGTCCGCCGTGGATGAATGAGCAGTTCTTC. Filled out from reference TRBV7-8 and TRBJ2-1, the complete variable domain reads GAGVSQSPRYKVAKRGQDVALRCDPISGHVSLFWYQQALGQGPEFLTYFQNEAQLDKSGLPSDRFFAERPEGSVSTLKIQRTQQEDSAVYLCASSLVLAGGPPWMNEQFFGPGTRLTVL.

The CDR3 spells CASREGQGAQPQHF. The DNA for the CDR3 is TGTGCCAGCAGGGAGGGACAGGGGGCTCAGCCCCAGCATTTT. The genes are TRBV28 and TRBJ1-5; 12 nucleotides match TRBD1. V shed 6 bases, J shed 6 bases, and the junction held 3 bases outside the gene matches. CDR1 and CDR2 (germline): MDHEN, SYDVKM. The CDR3 spans 14 residues.

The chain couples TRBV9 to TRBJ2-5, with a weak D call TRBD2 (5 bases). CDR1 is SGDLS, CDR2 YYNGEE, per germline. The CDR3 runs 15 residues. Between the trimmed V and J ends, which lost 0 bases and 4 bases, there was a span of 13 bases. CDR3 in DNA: TGTGCCAGCAGCGTAGGAGCGGCGGTGGGAGAGACCCAGTACTTC. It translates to CASSVGAAVGETQYF. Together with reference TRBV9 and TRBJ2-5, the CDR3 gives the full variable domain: DSGVTQTPKHLITATGQRVTLRCSPRSGDLSVYWYQQSLDQGLQFLIQYYNGEERAKGNILERFSAQQFPDLHSELNLSSLELGDSALYFCASSVGAAVGETQYFGPGTRLLVL.

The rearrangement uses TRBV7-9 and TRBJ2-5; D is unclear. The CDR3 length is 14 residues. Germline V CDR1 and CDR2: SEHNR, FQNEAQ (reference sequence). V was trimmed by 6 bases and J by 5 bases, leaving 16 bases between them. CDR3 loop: CASRPFDSLETQYF. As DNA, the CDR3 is TGTGCCAGCAGACCCTTTGACTCCCTCGAGACCCAGTACTTC. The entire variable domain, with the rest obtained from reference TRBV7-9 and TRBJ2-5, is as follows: DTGVSQNPRHKITKRGQNVTFRCDPISEHNRLYWYRQTLGQGPEFLTYFQNEAQLEKSRLLSDRFSAERPKGSFSTLEIQRTEQGDSAMYLCASRPFDSLETQYFGPGTRLLVL.

CDR3 region: CASAGGYNEQFF. The CDR3 DNA is TGTGCCAGCGCGGGGGGATACAATGAGCAGTTCTTC. V gene TRBV6-1 combines with J gene TRBJ2-1; 8 bases agree with TRBD2. Trimming cost V 8 bases and J 4 bases; bases outside gene matches: 1. CDR3 length: 12 amino acids. Germline-derived CDR1 and CDR2 are MNHNS and SASEGT.

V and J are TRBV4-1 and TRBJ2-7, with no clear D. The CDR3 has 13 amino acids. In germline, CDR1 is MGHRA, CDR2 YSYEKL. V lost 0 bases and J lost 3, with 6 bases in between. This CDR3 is CASSQDPNYEQYF. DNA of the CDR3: TGCGCCAGCAGCCAAGATCCCAACTACGAGCAGTACTTC.

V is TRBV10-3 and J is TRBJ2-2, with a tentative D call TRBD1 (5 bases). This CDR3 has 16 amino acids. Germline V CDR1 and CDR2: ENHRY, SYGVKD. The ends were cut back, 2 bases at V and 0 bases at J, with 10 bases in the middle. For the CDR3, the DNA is TGTGCCATCAGTGAGGGCAGGGTCTCGAACACCGGGGAGCTGTTTTTT. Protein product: CAISEGRVSNTGELFF.

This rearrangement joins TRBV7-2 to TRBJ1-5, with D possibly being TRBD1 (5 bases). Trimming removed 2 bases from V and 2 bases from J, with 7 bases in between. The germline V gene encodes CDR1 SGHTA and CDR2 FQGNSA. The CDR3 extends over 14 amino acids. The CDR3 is CASSLRQRNQPQHF. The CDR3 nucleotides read TGTGCCAGCAGCTTACGACAGCGCAATCAGCCCCAGCATTTT.

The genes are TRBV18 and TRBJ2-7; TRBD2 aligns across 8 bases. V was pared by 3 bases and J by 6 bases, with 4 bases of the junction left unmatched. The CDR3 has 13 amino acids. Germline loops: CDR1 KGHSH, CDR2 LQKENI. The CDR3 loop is CASSPAAGAEQYF. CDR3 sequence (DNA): TGTGCCAGCTCACCGGCAGCGGGGGCCGAGCAGTACTTC.

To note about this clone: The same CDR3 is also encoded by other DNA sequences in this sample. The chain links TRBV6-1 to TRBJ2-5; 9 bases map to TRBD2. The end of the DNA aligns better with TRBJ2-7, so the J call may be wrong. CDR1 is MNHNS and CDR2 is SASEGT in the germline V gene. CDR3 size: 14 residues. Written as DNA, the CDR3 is TGTGCCAGCAGGGCAAGCGGGGGGTCCTACGAGCAGTACTTC. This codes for CASRASGGSYEQYF.

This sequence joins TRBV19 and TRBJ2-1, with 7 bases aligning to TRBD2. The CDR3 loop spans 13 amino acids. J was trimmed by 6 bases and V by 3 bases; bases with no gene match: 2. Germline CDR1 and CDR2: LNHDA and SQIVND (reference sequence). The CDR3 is CASSIGTTNEQFF. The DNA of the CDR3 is TGTGCCAGTAGTATCGGGACTACCAATGAGCAGTTCTTC.

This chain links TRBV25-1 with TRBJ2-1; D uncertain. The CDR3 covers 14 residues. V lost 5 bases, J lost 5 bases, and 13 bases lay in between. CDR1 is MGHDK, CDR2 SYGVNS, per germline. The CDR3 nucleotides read TGTGCCAGCAGTCGTCCAGGAATGGACAATGAGCAGTTCTTC. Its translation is CASSRPGMDNEQFF.